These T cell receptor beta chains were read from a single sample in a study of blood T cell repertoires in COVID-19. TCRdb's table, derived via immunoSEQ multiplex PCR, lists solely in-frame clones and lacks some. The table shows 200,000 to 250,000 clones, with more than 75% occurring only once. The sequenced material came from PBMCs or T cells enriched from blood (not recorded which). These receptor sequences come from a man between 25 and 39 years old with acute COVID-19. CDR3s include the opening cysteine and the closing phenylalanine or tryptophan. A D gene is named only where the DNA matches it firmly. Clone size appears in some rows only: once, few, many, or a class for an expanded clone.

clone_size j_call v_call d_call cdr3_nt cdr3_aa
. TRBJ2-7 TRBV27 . TGTGCCAGCAGTTTTCGCAGCTCCTACGAGCAGTACTTC CASSFRSSYEQYF
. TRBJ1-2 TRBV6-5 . TGTGCCAGCCTGACGCTCTCGGGGGGCTACACCTTC CASLTLSGGYTF
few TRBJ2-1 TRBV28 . TGTGCCAGCGGCATATTCTCTTCTCCCGTTTGGAGTACAAGAAACAATGAGCAGTTCTTC CASGIFSSPVWSTRNNEQFF
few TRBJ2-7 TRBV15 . TGTGCCACCAGCAGAGATCCTAGCGCCTCCTACGAGCAGTACTTC CATSRDPSASYEQYF
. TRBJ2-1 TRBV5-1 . TGCGCCAGCAGCTTGGGACTAGTCAATGAGCAGTTCTTC CASSLGLVNEQFF
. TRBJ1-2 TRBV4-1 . TGCGCCAGCAGCCAAGGGAGAACAGGGATAGGCTACACCTTC CASSQGRTGIGYTF
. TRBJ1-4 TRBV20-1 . TGCAGTGCTAGTTCCGTACGGACTAATGAAAAACTGTTTTTT CSASSVRTNEKLFF
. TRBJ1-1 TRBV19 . TGTGCCAGTAGTTCTTTCTCGCTAGGGGATAGTGAAGCTTTCTTT CASSSFSLGDSEAFF
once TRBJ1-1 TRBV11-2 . TGTGCCAGCAGCTTAGCTCCGAACACTGAAGCTTTCTTT CASSLAPNTEAFF
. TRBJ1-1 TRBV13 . TGTGCCAGCAGCGCCGGGGGGGGCGCGAACACTGAAGCTTTCTTT CASSAGGGANTEAFF
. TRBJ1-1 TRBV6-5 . TGTGCCAGCAGTTACAAAGCCGGGTCCCCGGGTGGGGCTTTCTTT CASSYKAGSPGGAFF
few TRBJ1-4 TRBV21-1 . TGTGCCAGCATCCAAAGGATGGGGCAAGCAACTAATGAAAAACTGTTTTTT CASIQRMGQATNEKLFF
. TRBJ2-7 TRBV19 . TGTGCCAGTAGTAACCGACAGGAGAGCTCCTACGAGCAGTACTTC CASSNRQESSYEQYF
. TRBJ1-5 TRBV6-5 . TGTGCCAGCAGTTACCCGAGCAAGGGGATAAATCAGCCCCAGCATTTT CASSYPSKGINQPQHF
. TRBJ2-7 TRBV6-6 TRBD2 TGTGCCAGCAGATCGACTGTAGCGGGGGAGTCCTACGAGCAGTACTTC CASRSTVAGESYEQYF
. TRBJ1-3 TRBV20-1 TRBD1 TGCAGTGCTAGTCAGGGGGGAGCCTCTGGAAACACCATATATTTT CSASQGGASGNTIYF
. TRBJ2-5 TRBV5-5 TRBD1 TGTGCCAGCAGCGCACAGGGGGGCGAGACCCAGTACTTC CASSAQGGETQYF
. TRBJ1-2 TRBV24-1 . TGTGCCACCAGTGATCCGACAGTGATCTATGGCTACACCTTC CATSDPTVIYGYTF
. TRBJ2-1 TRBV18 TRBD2 TGTGCCAGCTCACCATTAGCGGGGGCATACAATGAGCAGTTCTTC CASSPLAGAYNEQFF
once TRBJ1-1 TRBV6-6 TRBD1 TGTGCCAGCAGTTATTTGACAGGGAGCACTGAAGCTTTCTTT CASSYLTGSTEAFF
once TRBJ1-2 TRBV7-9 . TGTGCCAGCAGCCGGACAGCGAACTATGGCTACACCTTC CASSRTANYGYTF
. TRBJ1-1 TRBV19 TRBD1 TGTGCCAGTAGTCCGGACAGGGGCGCTGAAGCTTTCTTT CASSPDRGAEAFF
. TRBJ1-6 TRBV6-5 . TGTGCCAGTAGCAGCCTATATAATTCACCCCTCCACTTT CASSSLYNSPLHF
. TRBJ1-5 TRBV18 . TGTGCCAGCTCAACAGAACAGGTCTCCAATCAGCCCCAGCATTTT CASSTEQVSNQPQHF
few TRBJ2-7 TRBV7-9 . TGTGCCAGCAGTGAGGTGTTGCGTTCGGACGAGCAGTACTTC CASSEVLRSDEQYF
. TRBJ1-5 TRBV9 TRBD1 TGTGCCAGCAGCGAGAGAGGGGGCAGCAATCAGCCCCAGCATTTT CASSERGGSNQPQHF
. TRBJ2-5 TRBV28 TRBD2 TGTGCCAGCAGACTAGCGGGGGGCGGGAGCCAAGAGACCCAGTACTTC CASRLAGGGSQETQYF
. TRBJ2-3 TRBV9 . TGTGCCAGCAGCGTATCGGCAGATACGCAGTATTTT CASSVSADTQYF
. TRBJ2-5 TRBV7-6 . TGTGCCAGCAGCCACAAGGGCGGGGTCCGGGAGACCCAGTACTTC CASSHKGGVRETQYF
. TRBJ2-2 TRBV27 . TGTGCCAGCAGTTTCGGGGGAGCGGAGCTGTTTTTT CASSFGGAELFF
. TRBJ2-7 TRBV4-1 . TGCGCCAGCAGCCAAGGTCCGGGTAAGAACGAGCAGTACTTC CASSQGPGKNEQYF
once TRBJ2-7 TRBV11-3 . TGTGCCAGCAGCTTAGAAGGGGGAACCCCCTACGAGCAGTACTTC CASSLEGGTPYEQYF